These T cell receptor beta chains were read from a single sample in a study of shared clonotypes between healthy human individuals. Libraries were prepared by immunoSEQ multiplex PCR; TCRdb keeps only in-frame clonotypes and omits some of them. The sample yields about 2.4 million clones, over 85% seen once. Sample: naive CD4+ T cells sorted from blood. The receptors come from a man in his late teens or twenties in good health. Both conserved end residues are part of each CDR3. A D gene is named only where the DNA matches it firmly. Clone size is given for some rows only: seen once, a few or many times, or a class if the clone is expanded.

j_call clone_size d_call v_call cdr3_nt cdr3_aa
TRBJ2-3 . . TRBV19 TGTGCCAGTAGTAGCCGCCGGGACGAGACGCAGTATTTT CASSSRRDETQYF
TRBJ1-2 few . TRBV12-5 TGTGCTAGTGGTTTGGTGTCCGGGACGGATGGCTACACCTTC CASGLVSGTDGYTF
TRBJ2-7 . TRBD1 TRBV11-2 TGTGCCAGCAGCAAAAACAGGGGGCCGACCTACGAGCAGTACTTC CASSKNRGPTYEQYF
TRBJ2-4 once TRBD1 TRBV18 TGTGCCAGCTCACCACCGGGAACAGGGGGGATTATTCAGTACTTC CASSPPGTGGIIQYF
TRBJ2-3 . . TRBV18 TGTGCCAGCTCACCGTCCACCGGCACAGATACGCAGTATTTT CASSPSTGTDTQYF
TRBJ2-1 . . TRBV7-2 TGTGCCAGCAGCTCCACGCAGGGGTTAAGCTCCTACAATGAGCAGTTCTTC CASSSTQGLSSYNEQFF
TRBJ2-2 . . TRBV12-5 TGTGCCTCAACCCACGGGACTGAGAACACCGGGGAGCTGTTTTTT CASTHGTENTGELFF
TRBJ1-1 . . TRBV7-9 TGTGCCAGCAGCAAAAAGGGATCTATGAACACTGAAGCTTTCTTT CASSKKGSMNTEAFF
TRBJ1-2 . TRBD1 TRBV11-2 TGTGCCAGCAGCTGGTTTGGGAGAGCAGGGGGCGATGGCTACACCTTC CASSWFGRAGGDGYTF
TRBJ2-7 . . TRBV5-1 TGCGCCAGCAGCTTGTCTACCGCCCCTGTGGACGAGCAGTACTTC CASSLSTAPVDEQYF
TRBJ1-5 . . TRBV5-5 TGTGCCAGCAGCGTGGACGGAATTCAGCCCCAGCATTTT CASSVDGIQPQHF
TRBJ1-1 . TRBD1 TRBV5-6 TGTGCCAGCAGCTCACTCACAGGGGGGAACACTGAAGCTTTCTTT CASSSLTGGNTEAFF
TRBJ2-4 . . TRBV4-1 TGCGCCAGCAGCCAACTAGCCTGGGGCAAAAACATTCAGTACTTC CASSQLAWGKNIQYF
TRBJ1-4 . . TRBV9 TGTGCCAGCAGCGCGGGGATCGGGGCTGCAACTAATGAAAAACTGTTTTTT CASSAGIGAATNEKLFF
TRBJ2-5 . TRBD2 TRBV5-1 TGCGCCAGCAGCCCTCTAGCGGGGGGGCCGCAAGAGACCCAGTACTTC CASSPLAGGPQETQYF
TRBJ2-5 . . TRBV28 TGTGCCAGCAGTTCCCCTGGAACCCCCCCTAAGACCCAGTACTTC CASSSPGTPPKTQYF
TRBJ2-5 once . TRBV7-2 TGTGCCAGGCGGAGCGAGACCCAGTACTTC CARRSETQYF
TRBJ1-3 . . TRBV30 TGTGCCTGGAGTGTATGGGGGGGCGAGAGGTCTGGAAACACCATATATTTT CAWSVWGGERSGNTIYF
TRBJ1-5 . . TRBV9 TGTGCCAGCAGCGTAGGGGGACTTAGCAATCAGCCCCAGCATTTT CASSVGGLSNQPQHF
TRBJ1-1 . . TRBV6-1 TGTGCCAGCTGTACAGGGACTGAAGCTTTCTTT CASCTGTEAFF
TRBJ1-4 . . TRBV7-8 TGTGCCAGCAGCTTCGGGACCGCCTATGAAAAACTGTTTTTT CASSFGTAYEKLFF
TRBJ2-7 . TRBD1 TRBV27 TGTGCCAGCAGTAATAGGGACAGGGGTAGGTACGAGCAGTACTTC CASSNRDRGRYEQYF
TRBJ2-5 . . TRBV5-1 TGCGCCAGCAGCTCGCAAGAGACCCAGTACTTC CASSSQETQYF
TRBJ2-3 . . TRBV9 TGTGCCAGCAGAGCGGACAGCACTAGCACAGATACGCAGTATTTT CASRADSTSTDTQYF
TRBJ1-4 . . TRBV6-1 TGTGCCAGCAGTGAAAGATTGAGGGTACCTAATGAAAAACTGTTTTTT CASSERLRVPNEKLFF
TRBJ2-2 . . TRBV7-8 TGTGCCAGCAGCCCCTCCTTCGGGGAGCTGTTTTTT CASSPSFGELFF
TRBJ2-5 . . TRBV5-6 TGTGCCAGCACCCCCATAGGGCAAGAGACCCAGTACTTC CASTPIGQETQYF
TRBJ1-4 few . TRBV7-9 TGTGCCAGCAGCCCTCTACCCGGCGGGGGGCGGAATGAAAAACTGTTTTTT CASSPLPGGGRNEKLFF
TRBJ1-1 . . TRBV7-8 TGTGCCAGCAGCTTAGGGGTCGTTATCATGAACACTGAAGCTTTCTTT CASSLGVVIMNTEAFF
TRBJ1-6 . . TRBV28 TGTGCCAGCGCAGGGGTCGGATCACCCCTCCACTTT CASAGVGSPLHF
TRBJ1-4 . . TRBV28 TGTGCCAGCAGTGATGGGGGAATTGCAACTAATGAAAAACTGTTTTTT CASSDGGIATNEKLFF
TRBJ2-3 once . TRBV4-1 TGCGCCAGCAGCCAAGACCTACCTGTGGCAGATACGCAGTATTTT CASSQDLPVADTQYF
TRBJ1-2 . TRBD1 TRBV19 TGTGCCAGTACCGTCGGACAGGCCTATGGCTACACCTTC CASTVGQAYGYTF
TRBJ1-1 . . TRBV14 TGTGCCAGCAGCCAAGTGGTGGGCGCTCAAGCTTTCTTT CASSQVVGAQAFF
TRBJ1-2 . . TRBV30 TGTGCCTCCAGGACGGGAAAGATATTGGGCTACACCTTC CASRTGKILGYTF
TRBJ2-3 . . TRBV28 TGTGCCAGCAGTCTCGGACCCAAGTTGGGAACAGATACGCAGTATTTT CASSLGPKLGTDTQYF
TRBJ2-1 . TRBD2 TRBV30 TGTGCCTCACGGCGGGGACTAGCGGGGGGTACCTACAATGAGCAGTTCTTC CASRRGLAGGTYNEQFF
TRBJ1-3 once . TRBV6-5 TGTGCCAGCAGTCCGGGGGGGTCTGGAAACACCATATATTTT CASSPGGSGNTIYF
TRBJ2-7 . TRBD1 TRBV27 TGTGCCAGCAGTTTATTCTCGCCAGGGGGCGGAATAACCTACGAGCAGTACTTC CASSLFSPGGGITYEQYF
TRBJ1-5 . . TRBV19 TGTGCCAGTAATAGACAGGAGTATCAGCCCCAGCATTTT CASNRQEYQPQHF
TRBJ2-2 . TRBD2 TRBV5-4 TGTGCCAGCAGCCTTAAGGAGCGGGGATACACCGGGGAGCTGTTTTTT CASSLKERGYTGELFF
TRBJ2-7 . TRBD2 TRBV5-1 TGCGCCAGCAGCTTGGGTTCTAGCGGGAGTTCGCAGTACTTC CASSLGSSGSSQYF
TRBJ1-1 . . TRBV5-4 TGTGCCAGCAGCGTATCCATGAACACTGAAGCTTTCTTT CASSVSMNTEAFF
TRBJ1-2 few . TRBV7-9 TGTGCCAGCAGCTTAGGGACCGTTCCTAATGGCTACACCTTC CASSLGTVPNGYTF
TRBJ1-2 . . TRBV18 TGTGCCAGCTCACCAGGCACTCTCGGGTTTAGCTATGGCTACACCTTC CASSPGTLGFSYGYTF
TRBJ1-2 . . TRBV6-6 TGTGCCAGCAGAAGACAAGCAGCTAACTATGGCTACACCTTC CASRRQAANYGYTF
TRBJ2-3 . . TRBV10-3 TGTGCCATAACAGCCGGGGTAAGCGCAGATACGCAGTATTTT CAITAGVSADTQYF
TRBJ1-1 . . TRBV18 TGTGCCAGCTCACCCCGGGTCCCCTGGAGGACTGAAGCTTTCTTT CASSPRVPWRTEAFF
TRBJ1-2 . . TRBV30 TGTGCCTGGACACCCAGGGGCTTCTATGGCTACACCTTC CAWTPRGFYGYTF